Each of the 13 T cell receptor beta chains below was sequenced from the same sample in a study of CD8 T cells in ankylosing spondylitis. TCRdb ran MiXCR on the 5' RACE reads and lists one entry per CDR3 protein. The table lists around 250,000 distinct CDR3 sequences, about 18% of them singletons. The sequenced material came from blood, either unsorted or a sorted T cell fraction (not recorded which). These receptors were taken from a male donor with ankylosing spondylitis or in good health (not recorded which).

The J gene is TRBJ2-1, the V gene TRBV10-3; TRBD2 aligns across 7 bases. In germline, CDR1 is ENHRY, CDR2 SYGVKD. After removal of 0 bases from V and 8 bases from J, the junction contained 10 bases not matched to a gene. The CDR3 runs 16 residues. CDR3 bases: TGTGCCATCAGTGAGTCTCCGCGGGAGTTGGAGCATGAGCAGTTCTTC. This encodes CAISESPRELEHEQFF.

This clonotype was seen only a few times. This sequence joins TRBV29-1 and TRBJ2-5; 8 bases align to TRBD1. The CDR3 has 14 amino acids. Germline V gives CDR1 SQVTM, CDR2 ANQGSEA. V lost 3 bases, J lost 5 bases, and 8 bases stayed unmatched. The CDR3 region is CSVELGQGGETQYF. Written as DNA, the CDR3 is TGCAGCGTTGAGCTTGGACAGGGTGGGGAGACCCAGTACTTC.

This chain connects TRBV12-3 or TRBV12-4 to TRBJ2-3; a possible D gene is TRBD1 (5 bases). The CDR3 totals 16 residues. Between the trimmed V and J ends, which lost 6 bases and 0 bases, there was a span of 16 bases. CDR3 sequence reads: CASRHRQTASTDTQYF. The CDR3 DNA sequence: TGTGCCAGCAGACACCGACAGACTGCTAGCACAGATACGCAGTATTTT.

The sample holds many counts of this clonotype. This sequence joins TRBV7-8 and TRBJ2-1; 9 nucleotides agree with TRBD2. CDR1 is SGHVS, CDR2 FQNEAQ, per germline. Trimming cost V 2 bases and J 1 base; bases outside gene matches: 3. This CDR3 has 16 residues. The CDR3 bases are TGTGCCAGCAGCTTAAGGCTAGCGGGATCCTACAATGAGCAGTTCTTC. Residues: CASSLRLAGSYNEQFF. The variable domain in full, with the rest retrieved from reference TRBV7-8 and TRBJ2-1, is GAGVSQSPRYKVAKRGQDVALRCDPISGHVSLFWYQQALGQGPEFLTYFQNEAQLDKSGLPSDRFFAERPEGSVSTLKIQRTQQEDSAVYLCASSLRLAGSYNEQFFGPGTRLTVL.

This clonotype was seen only a few times. The chain combines TRBV27 with TRBJ2-1; D unresolved. The ends were cut back, 7 bases at V and 2 bases at J, with 12 bases in the middle. CDR3 size: 14 residues. The germline gives CDR1 MNHEY, CDR2 SMNVEV (reference sequence). The CDR3 DNA sequence: TGTGCCAGCATAAAACGGAAAACCTACAATGAGCAGTTCTTC. Protein sequence: CASIKRKTYNEQFF.

This clonotype was detected many times. The CDR3 bases are TGCAGTGCTAGAGATGAGACCTACGAGCAGTACTTC. Encoded protein: CSARDETYEQYF. The genes are TRBV20-1 and TRBJ2-7; D is undetermined. The length of the CDR3 is 12 residues. CDR1 is DFQATT, CDR2 SNEGSKA, per germline (reference sequence). Trimming removed 0 bases from V and 2 bases from J, with 5 bases in between.

This clonotype was counted only a few times. J is TRBJ2-1 and V is TRBV29-1; 12 bases fit TRBD2. Looked up from germline, CDR1 is SQVTM and CDR2 is ANQGSEA. V trimming: 2 bases; J trimming: 8 bases; junction bases outside the gene matches: 4. This CDR3 has 14 residues. CDR3 nucleotide sequence: TGCAGCGTTGAACTAGCGGGAGGGTCCGATGAGCAGTTCTTC. This sequence encodes CSVELAGGSDEQFF.

This CDR3 reads CASSQDRRRGYEQYF. In DNA, the CDR3 is TGTGCCAGCAGCCAAGATCGGCGGAGGGGTTACGAGCAGTACTTC. V gene TRBV3-1 combines with J gene TRBJ2-7, with a possible D match to TRBD2 (6 bases). Germline values: CDR1 LGHDT, CDR2 YNNKEL (reference sequence). V was shortened by 0 bases and J by 4 bases, with 13 bases between the two germline ends. This CDR3 region has 15 residues.

The rearrangement links TRBV2 to TRBJ2-7; D is unresolved. There are 12 residues in the CDR3. Germline-derived CDR1 and CDR2 are SNHLY and FYNNEI. Trimming removed 5 bases at V and 7 bases at J, with 12 bases between. The CDR3 sequence: CASSHNKGEQYF. DNA of the CDR3: TGTGCCAGCAGTCATAATAAGGGAGAGCAGTACTTC. The full variable domain, completed using reference TRBV2 and TRBJ2-7, is EPEVTQTPSHQVTQMGQEVILRCVPISNHLYFYWYRQILGQKVEFLVSFYNNEISEKSEIFDDQFSVERPDGSNFTLKIRSTKLEDSAMYFCASSHNKGEQYFGPGTRLTVT.

This clonotype has a handful of counts. The rearrangement uses TRBV4-2 and TRBJ2-5; 7 bases line up with TRBD1. The V gene's germline CDR1 is LGHNA and CDR2 YNFKEQ. This CDR3 has 15 amino acids. V lost 0 bases to trimming and J lost 5 bases; unmatched junction nucleotides: 6. The CDR3 DNA is TGTGCCAGCAGCCAAGAGGTGACAGGGATGGAGACCCAGTACTTC. Translated, it gives CASSQEVTGMETQYF.

This chain joins TRBV7-6 and TRBJ2-2; a possible D gene is TRBD1 (6 bases). The V end was cut by 5 bases, the J end by 4 bases, with 11 bases between. This CDR3 region has 14 residues. Germline V gives CDR1 SGHVS, CDR2 FNYEAQ. CDR3 residues: CASSQGSITGELFF. The DNA of the CDR3 is TGTGCCAGCAGCCAGGGGTCTATCACCGGGGAGCTGTTTTTT.

The rearrangement links TRBV5-6 to TRBJ2-3; maybe TRBD2 (6 bases). Per germline, CDR1 SGHDT and CDR2 YYEEEE. V dropped 7 bases and J dropped 4 bases, with 16 bases sitting between them. This CDR3 is 14 amino acids long. CDR3 bases: TGTGCCAGCCACTTCCCGGGAGCCGCAGATACGCAGTATTTT. This sequence encodes CASHFPGAADTQYF.

V is TRBV29-1 and J is TRBJ2-2; 10 positions agree with TRBD1. The germline gives CDR1 SQVTM, CDR2 ANQGSEA. The V gene end was trimmed by 5 bases and the J gene end by 1 base; junction bases not matched to a gene: 10. The CDR3 contains 17 residues. The CDR3: CSVNLSGQGMNTGELFF. CDR3 DNA sequence: TGCAGCGTTAATCTATCGGGACAGGGGATGAACACCGGGGAGCTGTTTTTT.